A selection of T cell receptor beta chains follows, all from one sample in a study of T cells in Graves' hyperthyroidism and ophthalmopathy. TCRdb redid the calling of the multiplex PCR reads with MiXCR, one entry per CDR3 protein. The data contain fewer than 900,000 distinct CDR3 sequences, 18% of them singletons. The material sequenced was blood. These receptors originate from a woman in her fifties or sixties with Graves' hyperthyroidism that later progressed to Graves' ophthalmopathy. Both conserved end residues are part of each CDR3. A D gene is named only where the DNA matches it firmly. Size values are once, few and many counts, or a class for expanded clones, and some rows have none.

>TRBV2|NA|once|TRBJ1-5
CASSEFQVVDQPQHF
TGTGCCAGCAGTGAATTTCAGGTAGTGGATCAGCCCCAGCATTTT
>TRBV18|NA|NA|TRBJ2-1
CASSPSRRSSYNEQFF
TGTGCCAGCTCACCCTCCCGGAGGAGCTCCTACAATGAGCAGTTCTTC
>TRBV7-8|TRBD1|many|TRBJ1-4
CASSLVTGDLEKLFF
TGTGCCAGCAGCTTAGTTACAGGGGATTTGGAAAAACTGTTTTTT
>TRBV12-3/TRBV12-4|TRBD2|many|TRBJ2-5
CASSSGLAGMMTQYF
TGTGCCAGCAGTTCTGGACTAGCGGGGATGATGACCCAGTACTTC
>TRBV11-2|NA|many|TRBJ1-6
CASSPQDPASPLHF
TGTGCCAGCAGCCCACAAGACCCCGCGTCACCCCTCCACTTT
>TRBV20-1|TRBD1|few|TRBJ2-3
CSAKSGQGADTQYF
TGCAGTGCTAAGAGCGGACAGGGGGCAGATACGCAGTATTTT
>TRBV18|NA|many|TRBJ1-1
CASSLSISGGYTEAFF
TGTGCCAGCTCGCTCTCAATCTCCGGGGGGTACACTGAAGCTTTCTTT
>TRBV12-3/TRBV12-4|NA|many|TRBJ1-2
CASSLTWNYGYTF
TGTGCCAGCAGTCTAACATGGAACTATGGCTACACCTTC
>TRBV9|TRBD2|NA|TRBJ2-5
CASSALAGYSRETQYF
TGTGCCAGCAGCGCTCTAGCGGGGTACTCTCGTGAGACCCAGTACTTC
>TRBV6-1|NA|many|TRBJ2-7
CASTARYYEQYF
TGTGCCAGCACCGCGCGTTACTACGAGCAGTACTTC
>TRBV4-1|NA|few|TRBJ2-1
CASSQDSASEQFF
TGCGCCAGCAGCCAAGATTCGGCGTCCGAGCAGTTCTTC
>TRBV5-1|TRBD1|many|TRBJ2-7
CASRSTGGILYEQYF
TGCGCCAGCAGATCTACAGGGGGCATCCTCTACGAGCAGTACTTC
>TRBV24-1|NA|NA|TRBJ1-3
CATSQFRVHSGNTIYF
TGTGCCACCAGCCAATTCAGGGTACACTCTGGAAACACCATATATTTT
>TRBV13|TRBD2|few|TRBJ2-7
CASRWRGAAYEQYF
TGTGCCAGCAGATGGCGGGGGGCCGCCTACGAGCAGTACTTC
>TRBV20-1|NA|NA|TRBJ1-2
CSATYGYTF
TGCAGTGCCACCTATGGCTACACCTTC
>TRBV13|NA|few|TRBJ2-2
CASSSRQARSGGELFF
TGTGCCAGCAGCTCTAGACAAGCCCGGTCCGGCGGGGAGCTGTTTTTT
>TRBV7-9|NA|many|TRBJ2-7
CASSQTYYEQYF
TGTGCCAGCAGTCAGACTTACTACGAGCAGTACTTC
>TRBV5-1|NA|few|TRBJ1-6
CASSFAGRDSPLHF
TGCGCCAGCAGCTTTGCAGGTAGAGATTCACCCCTCCACTTT
>TRBV10-3|TRBD1|NA|TRBJ2-7
CAIEDRDVSYEQYF
TGTGCCATCGAAGACAGGGACGTCTCCTACGAGCAGTACTTC
>TRBV25-1|NA|few|TRBJ2-1
CASSVPGVGNEQFF
TGTGCCAGCAGTGTACCAGGGGTTGGCAATGAGCAGTTCTTC
>TRBV3-1|NA|NA|TRBJ1-5
CASSQDAGPGQPQHF
TGTGCCAGCAGCCAAGATGCGGGGCCCGGTCAGCCCCAGCATTTT
>TRBV20-1|NA|large|TRBJ1-6
CSATDQNSPLHF
TGCAGTGCCACGGATCAGAATTCACCCCTCCACTTT
>TRBV19|NA|NA|TRBJ1-4
CASGRQSTNEKLFF
TGTGCCAGTGGAAGACAGTCAACTAATGAAAAACTGTTTTTT